What follows are 22 T cell receptor beta chains derived from one specimen sequenced in a study of blood T cell repertoires in COVID-19. Measured with immunoSEQ multiplex PCR; TCRdb has only the in-frame clones, and not every one. The repertoire consists of about 280,000 clones, with 89% occurring once and the leading ten covering 0.94%. What was sequenced was peripheral blood. The source of these receptors is a woman aged 40-49 years who had recovered from COVID-19.

This chain uses TRBV28 with TRBJ1-1, with a tentative D call TRBD1 (5 bases). Trimming stripped 1 base from V and 11 bases from J, with 11 bases between. The CDR3 extends over 12 amino acids. The V gene's germline CDR1 is MDHEN and CDR2 SYDVKM. The CDR3 DNA follows: TGTGCCAGCAGTTTATTGGGGGAGGGGGCTTTCTTT. This sequence encodes CASSLLGEGAFF.

The chain employs TRBV12-3 or TRBV12-4 and TRBJ1-2; D call uncertain. This CDR3 is built from 11 residues. Trimming took off 5 bases at V and 3 bases at J, with 4 bases between the two ends. This chain's CDR3 is CASSIDYGYTF. CDR3 DNA sequence: TGTGCCAGCAGTATCGACTATGGCTACACCTTC.

The V and J genes are TRBV7-6 and TRBJ2-7, with 7 bases matching TRBD2. This CDR3 spans 15 amino acids. Losses at the gene ends were 6 bases for V and 2 bases for J; bases not matched to a gene: 10. CDR1 SGHVS and CDR2 FNYEAQ come from the germline V gene. The CDR3 bases are TGTGCCAGCAGTCCTCCTGGGGCGGGAGCCTACGAGCAGTACTTC. Residues: CASSPPGAGAYEQYF. Combining the CDR3 with reference TRBV7-6 and TRBJ2-7 gives the whole variable domain GAGVSQSPRYKVTKRGQDVALRCDPISGHVSLYWYRQALGQGPEFLTYFNYEAQQDKSGLPNDRFSAERPEGSISTLTIQRTEQRDSAMYRCASSPPGAGAYEQYFGPGTRLTVT.

The gene calls are TRBV3-1 (or the pseudogene TRBV3-2) and TRBJ2-3; D not certain. V gave up 1 base and J gave up 3 bases, with 2 bases separating them. Germline CDR1 is LGHDT and CDR2 is YNNKEL (reference sequence). This CDR3 spans 12 amino acids. The CDR3 reads CASSQATDTQYF. CDR3 coding DNA: TGTGCCAGCAGCCAAGCGACAGATACGCAGTATTTT.

This chain joins TRBV4-1 and TRBJ2-1; weak D call: TRBD1 (6 bases). The CDR3 spans 18 residues. Trimming took off 4 bases at V and 0 bases at J, with 19 bases between the two ends. Germline-derived CDR1 and CDR2 are MGHRA and YSYEKL. CDR3 DNA: TGCGCCAGCAGCCGTGTAGCACAGGGCCCTGACTCCTACAATGAGCAGTTCTTC. Its translation: CASSRVAQGPDSYNEQFF.

This clone was counted only a few times. V gene TRBV6-5 combines with J gene TRBJ2-1; 14 bases match TRBD2. This CDR3 region has 15 residues. The germline V gene has CDR1 MNHEY and CDR2 SVGAGI. V dropped 5 bases and J dropped 9; count of bases not matched to a gene: 6. The CDR3 protein is CASSSTGLAGVEQFF. The CDR3 coding sequence is TGTGCCAGCAGTAGTACGGGACTAGCGGGAGTTGAGCAGTTCTTC.

V and J are TRBV6-5 and TRBJ2-2; perhaps TRBD2 as D (5 bases). V was trimmed by 2 bases and J by 0 bases, leaving 7 bases between them. The CDR3 totals 15 residues. Germline V gene lookup returns CDR1 MNHEY and CDR2 SVGAGI. CDR3 DNA: TGTGCCAGCAGTTACGGAGGACCGAACACCGGGGAGCTGTTTTTT. Translating gives CASSYGGPNTGELFF.

This sequence joins TRBV7-9 and TRBJ2-5; perhaps TRBD1 as D (5 bases). The germline V and J ends were trimmed by 1 base and 5 bases, with 11 bases remaining between them. The CDR3 loop spans 14 amino acids. Germline V gene sequence: CDR1 SEHNR, CDR2 FQNEAQ (reference sequence). CDR3 bases: TGTGCCAGCAGCTTAGACGTGGGGCGGGAGACCCAGTACTTC. Amino acid sequence: CASSLDVGRETQYF. Supplemented by reference TRBV7-9 and TRBJ2-5, the full variable domain reads DTGVSQNPRHKITKRGQNVTFRCDPISEHNRLYWYRQTLGQGPEFLTYFQNEAQLEKSRLLSDRFSAERPKGSFSTLEIQRTEQGDSAMYLCASSLDVGRETQYFGPGTRLLVL.

The rearrangement links TRBV7-8 to TRBJ2-7; D possibly corresponds to TRBD1 (5 bases). Germline V gives CDR1 SGHVS, CDR2 FQNEAQ. V was trimmed by 5 bases and J by 3 bases, leaving 14 bases between them. The CDR3 covers 14 residues. The CDR3: CASSLDSPSYEQYF. The CDR3 DNA reads TGTGCCAGCAGCCTCGACAGTCCGAGCTACGAGCAGTACTTC.

The J gene is TRBJ2-7, the V gene TRBV6-2 or TRBV6-3; TRBD1 aligns across 9 bases. The CDR3 has 14 amino acids. From germline, CDR1 is MNHEY and CDR2 SVGEGT. With 2 bases clipped from V and 4 bases from J, the junction kept 3 bases outside the gene matches. CDR3 region: CASSYRGQGYEQYF. The CDR3 nucleotides are TGTGCCAGCAGTTACAGGGGACAGGGTTACGAGCAGTACTTC.

This clone was picked up one time. This chain connects TRBV30 to TRBJ2-3; tentatively, D is TRBD1 (6 bases). Germline V gene sequence: CDR1 GTSNPN, CDR2 SVGIG (reference sequence). This CDR3 comprises 13 residues. Deletions cut 1 base from V and 6 bases from J, with 11 bases between. DNA for the CDR3: TGTGCCTGGAGTGCTCGTAGGGGGGATACGCAGTATTTT. As protein: CAWSARRGDTQYF.

This clone has just one count. V is TRBV11-3 and J is TRBJ1-1; D is undetermined. Germline loops: CDR1 SGHNT, CDR2 YENEEA. V was shortened by 0 bases and J by 1 base, with 9 bases between the two germline ends. CDR3 length: 15 residues. CDR3 sequence reads: CASSLDRVGNTEAFF. In nucleotides, the CDR3 is TGTGCCAGCAGCTTAGATCGGGTAGGGAACACTGAAGCTTTCTTT. Based on the CDR3 plus reference TRBV11-3 and TRBJ1-1, the full variable domain is EAGVVQSPRYKIIEKKQPVAFWCNPISGHNTLYWYLQNLGQGPELLIRYENEEAVDDSQLPKDRFSAERLKGVDSTLKIQPAELGDSAVYLCASSLDRVGNTEAFFGQGTRLTVV.

In its sample, this clone was seen a few times. The rearrangement uses TRBV5-4 and TRBJ1-2; 7 bases map to TRBD1. The ends lost 2 bases at V and 3 bases at J; junction bases unmatched: 4. Germline CDR1 reads SGHNT; CDR2 reads YYREEE (reference sequence). This CDR3 comprises 14 residues. The CDR3 spells CASSFDRVDYGYTF. Here the CDR3 DNA reads TGTGCCAGCAGCTTCGACAGGGTCGACTATGGCTACACCTTC.

This chain joins TRBV6-6 and TRBJ2-7, with 9 bases lining up with TRBD1. Per germline, CDR1 MNHNY and CDR2 SVGAGI (reference sequence). V dropped 7 bases and J dropped 5; count of bases not matched to a gene: 6. The CDR3 sequence is 13 residues long. The CDR3 DNA sequence: TGTGCCAGCAACCAACAGGGGGCCAACGAGCAGTACTTC. Translation gives CASNQQGANEQYF.

This chain connects TRBV10-3 to TRBJ2-1; no firm D call. CDR1 is ENHRY, CDR2 SYGVKD, per germline. Trimming took off 9 bases at V and 8 bases at J, with 14 bases between the two ends. CDR3 length: 12 residues. CDR3 bases: TGTGCCATTGGAGTGATTTCGCATGAGCAGTTCTTC. Amino acids: CAIGVISHEQFF.

The CDR3 sequence: CASSLAPGQGANEQYF. CDR3 DNA sequence: TGTGCCAGCAGCTTGGCCCCGGGACAGGGGGCCAACGAGCAGTACTTC. The chain couples TRBV5-4 to TRBJ2-7; the match to TRBD1 covers 12 bases. Germline CDR1 SGHNT, CDR2 YYREEE (reference sequence). The CDR3 totals 16 residues. V was pared by 0 bases and J by 5 bases, with 6 bases of the junction left unmatched.

The chain joins TRBV4-1 to TRBJ2-7; 8 bases map to TRBD2. Looked up from germline, CDR1 is MGHRA and CDR2 is YSYEKL. The CDR3 extends over 17 amino acids. The V segment lost 4 bases and the J segment 2 bases; nucleotides outside the gene matches: 13. DNA for the CDR3: TGCGCCAGCAGCCCCTCCCGGGGGGGGGACTGGACCTACGAGCAGTACTTC. This gives the protein CASSPSRGGDWTYEQYF.

DNA of the CDR3: TGTGCCAGCAGCTTCGGGGGTCTAGCGGGGCAAGAGACCCAGTACTTC. It yields the protein CASSFGGLAGQETQYF. The chain joins TRBV11-2 to TRBJ2-5; TRBD2 aligns across 9 bases. Germline lookup yields CDR1 SGHAT and CDR2 FQNNGV. The CDR3 consists of 16 residues. J was trimmed by 2 bases and V by 3 bases; bases with no gene match: 7. Variable domain in full (rest from reference TRBV11-2 and TRBJ2-5): EAGVAQSPRYKIIEKRQSVAFWCNPISGHATLYWYQQILGQGPKLLIQFQNNGVVDDSQLPKDRFSAERLKGVDSTLKIQPAKLEDSAVYLCASSFGGLAGQETQYFGPGTRLLVL.

The chain has TRBV18 and TRBJ2-5, with TRBD1 as a possible D gene (6 bases). V lost 5 bases and J lost 3, with 10 bases in between. Germline V gene lookup returns CDR1 KGHSH and CDR2 LQKENI. The CDR3 extends over 13 amino acids. Here the CDR3 reads CASSTRTEETQYF. The CDR3 nucleotides are TGTGCCAGCTCAACAAGGACAGAAGAGACCCAGTACTTC. The full variable domain, in which reference TRBV18 and TRBJ2-5 provide the parts outside the CDR3, is NAGVMQNPRHLVRRRGQEARLRCSPMKGHSHVYWYRQLPEEGLKFMVYLQKENIIDESGMPKERFSAEFPKEGPSILRIQQVVRGDSAAYFCASSTRTEETQYFGPGTRLLVL.

This chain joins TRBV7-2 and TRBJ2-4, with 7 positions matching TRBD2. With 0 bases clipped from V and 0 bases from J, the junction kept 8 bases outside the gene matches. The germline V gene encodes CDR1 SGHTA and CDR2 FQGNSA. The CDR3 has 18 amino acids. The CDR3 sequence: CASSLATSSIIAKNIQYF. The CDR3 region has the DNA TGTGCCAGCAGCTTAGCGACTAGCTCCATAATAGCCAAAAACATTCAGTACTTC.

This rearrangement joins TRBV9 to TRBJ2-1; 9 nucleotides line up with TRBD2. From germline, CDR1 is SGDLS and CDR2 YYNGEE. This CDR3 contains 16 residues. The trim removed 4 bases at V and 0 bases at J, leaving 5 bases unmatched. The CDR3 reads CASSPRLAVSYNEQFF. CDR3 in DNA: TGTGCCAGCAGCCCCCGACTAGCGGTCTCCTACAATGAGCAGTTCTTC.

The chain recombines TRBV19 with TRBJ2-1; the match to TRBD2 covers 8 bases. The CDR3 is made up of 21 amino acids. CDR1 is LNHDA and CDR2 is SQIVND in the germline V gene (reference sequence). With V trimmed by 2 bases and J by 6 bases, 24 bases remained unmatched. The CDR3: CASSITPGLADTSPSVNEQFF. The DNA of the CDR3 is TGTGCCAGTAGTATAACACCTGGACTAGCCGACACCTCGCCCTCGGTCAATGAGCAGTTCTTC.